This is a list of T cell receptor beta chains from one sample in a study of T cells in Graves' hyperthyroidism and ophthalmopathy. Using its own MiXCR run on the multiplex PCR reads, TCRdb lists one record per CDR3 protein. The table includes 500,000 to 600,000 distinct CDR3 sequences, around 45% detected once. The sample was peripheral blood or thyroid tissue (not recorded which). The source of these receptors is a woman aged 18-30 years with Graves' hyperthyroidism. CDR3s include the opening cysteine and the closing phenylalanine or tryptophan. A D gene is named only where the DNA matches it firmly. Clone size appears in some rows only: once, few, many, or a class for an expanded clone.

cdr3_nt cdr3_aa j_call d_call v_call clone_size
TGTGCCAGCAGCCCCCAACCGGGTACTCTAGGTGGCTACACCTTC CASSPQPGTLGGYTF TRBJ1-2 NA TRBV7-3 many
TGTGCCAGCAGTTACAGACACTCTAACTATGGCTACACCTTC CASSYRHSNYGYTF TRBJ1-2 NA TRBV27 many
TGTGCCAGCAGTTACGGGGGCAGGCAGCCCCAGCATTTT CASSYGGRQPQHF TRBJ1-5 NA TRBV6-2/TRBV6-3 many
TGTGCCAGCAGTGAGTTCAGGGAGCAGTTCTTC CASSEFREQFF TRBJ2-1 NA TRBV2 few
TGTGCCAGCGAGGTACGGTCATGGGATAAGCCCCAGCATTTT CASEVRSWDKPQHF TRBJ1-5 NA TRBV2 NA
TGTGCCACCAGTGACAACACAGGGGGCAAAGCTTTCTTT CATSDNTGGKAFF TRBJ1-1 TRBD1 TRBV24-1 many
TGTGCCAGCAGCCAAGGGACAGGTCGTTCACCCCTCCACTTT CASSQGTGRSPLHF TRBJ1-6 TRBD1 TRBV3-1 many
TGTGCCAGCAGCCAAGAACCGGGACAGCGTGAAAAACTGTTTTTT CASSQEPGQREKLFF TRBJ1-4 TRBD1 TRBV2 NA
TGCGCCAGCAGGACCGTCCTTGGGGGGAACACTGAAGCTTTCTTT CASRTVLGGNTEAFF TRBJ1-1 NA TRBV7-6 NA
TGTGCCAGCTCGGACCGAACCTCAAGGAACACCATATATTTT CASSDRTSRNTIYF TRBJ1-3 NA TRBV6-5 NA
TGCAGTGCTGGGACAGGGAGGGGGACCGGGGAGCTGTTTTTT CSAGTGRGTGELFF TRBJ2-2 TRBD1 TRBV20-1 many
TGTGCCAGTAACGGCAACTCGGACCCAGACTCCCTTGGCTACACCTTC CASNGNSDPDSLGYTF TRBJ1-2 NA TRBV19 many
TGTGCCAGCAGTTACTCGTCCGGGTCCGATAATTCACCCCTCCACTTT CASSYSSGSDNSPLHF TRBJ1-6 NA TRBV6-5 many